This T cell receptor (beta chain) was identified during a study of Graves' ophthalmopathy and Graves' hyperthyroidism. CDR1 is SGHTA, CDR2 FQGNSA, per germline. There are 17 residues in the CDR3. V was cut by 4 bases and J by 5 bases, with 23 bases left in between. This clonotype was detected ten times or more. The TCR beta CDR3 regions underwent amplification from RNA transcripts. RT-PCR in the first round used HTBI primers; a second-round multiplex PCR followed. TCRdb redid the calling of the multiplex PCR reads with MiXCR, one entry per CDR3 protein. The sample shows approximately 410,000 distinct CDR3 sequences, 15% to 19% of them seen only once.

The TCR originated in a woman younger than 30 with stable Graves' hyperthyroidism. Input material: peripheral blood. J is TRBJ2-5 and V is TRBV7-2, with a tentative D call TRBD2 (5 bases). The CDR3 protein is CASSSLRETALAETQYF. The DNA of the CDR3 is TGTGCCAGCAGCTCTCTGAGGGAGACCGCCCTTGCGGAGACCCAGTACTTC.